This T cell receptor beta chain was sequenced for a study of blood T cells in healthy people across ages. Study-wide findings and caveats: Leaving the PBMCs unsorted stopped any conclusive comparison of naive versus antigen-experienced cells. There were more naive CD4+ cells and higher diversity in long-lived donors than in aged donors.

A second PCR of 7 to 11 cycles used a sample-barcoded 5' primer and a J-beta primer mix. MiXCR, applied by TCRdb to the 5' RACE reads, yields one record per CDR3 protein. This sample has over 700,000 distinct CDR3 sequences; about 53% occur once, and the top ten carry under 50%. Germline CDR1 SQVTM, CDR2 ANQGSEA. This CDR3 contains 15 residues. V was clipped by 6 bases and J by 2 bases; unmatched bases: 8. Healthy Caucasian individuals from Russia aged about 6 to 90 served as donors. Isolation recovered at least 6 million PBMCs from every sample. As concerns this clonotype: Its antigen is currently unknown.

This chain links TRBV29-1 with TRBJ2-7; 12 bases are a match to TRBD2. Sequenced material: blood. The receptor was derived from a man older than 75 in good health. In DNA form, the CDR3 reads TGCAGCGTCGCATTAGGGACTAGCGGGCCCTACGAGCAGTACTTC. It encodes CSVALGTSGPYEQYF.